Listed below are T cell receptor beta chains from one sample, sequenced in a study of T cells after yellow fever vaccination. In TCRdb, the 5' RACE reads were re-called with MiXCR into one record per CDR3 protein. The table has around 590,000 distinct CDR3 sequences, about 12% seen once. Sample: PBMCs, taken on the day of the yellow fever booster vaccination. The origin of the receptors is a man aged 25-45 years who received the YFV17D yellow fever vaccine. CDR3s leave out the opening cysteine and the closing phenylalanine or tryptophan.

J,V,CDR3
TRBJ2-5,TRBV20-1,SAGLAETQY
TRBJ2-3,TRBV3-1,ASSKPTSGSVYTQY
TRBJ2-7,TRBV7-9,ASSSTGSFPYEQY
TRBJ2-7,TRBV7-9,ASSSTGLDEQY
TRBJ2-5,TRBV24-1,ATSEAGGWETQY
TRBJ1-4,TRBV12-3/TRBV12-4,ASSQQGSGEKLF
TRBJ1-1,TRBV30,AWRMNTEAF
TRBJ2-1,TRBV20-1,SAPQGRRGEQF
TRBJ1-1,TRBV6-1,ATTRDGAGTEAF
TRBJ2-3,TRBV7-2,ASSDRGGTDTQY
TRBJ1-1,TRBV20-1,SAYRPNTEAF
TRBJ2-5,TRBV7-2,ASSLARGRETQY
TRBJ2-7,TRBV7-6,ASSLGTGREQY
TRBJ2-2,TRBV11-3,ASSTDRVPGELF
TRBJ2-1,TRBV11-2,ASSPTSGKDQF
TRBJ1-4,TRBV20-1,SAKTGSDEKLF
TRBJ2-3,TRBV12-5,ASGGTGHTQY
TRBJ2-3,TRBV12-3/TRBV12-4,ASSVTSGRAADTQY
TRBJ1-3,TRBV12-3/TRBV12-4,ASDMGQGDTIY
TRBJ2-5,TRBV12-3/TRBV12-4,ASSHGPLFPQY
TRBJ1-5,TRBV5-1,ASSLEAAGQPQH
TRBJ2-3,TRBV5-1,ASSLTDTQY
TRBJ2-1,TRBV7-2,ASSLDSPSGYNEQF
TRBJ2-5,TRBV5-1,ASSLSGRVVETQY
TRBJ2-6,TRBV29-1,SVVKQGSGANVLT
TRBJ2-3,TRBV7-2,ASSLASAGSTDTQY
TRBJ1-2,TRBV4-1,ASSHLGGNYGYT
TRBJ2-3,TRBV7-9,ASSSPPRAGILDTQY
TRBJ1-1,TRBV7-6,ASSLKQQNTEAF
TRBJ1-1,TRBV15,ATSRASWAEAF
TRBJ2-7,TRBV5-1,ASSPYTGDEQY
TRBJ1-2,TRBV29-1,SVDAREGGYT
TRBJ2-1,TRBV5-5,ASSLAPLPSSYNEQF
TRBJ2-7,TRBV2,ASNIPGQGAEQY
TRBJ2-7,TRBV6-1,ASKPLLAGHYEQY
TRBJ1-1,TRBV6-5,ASSGPGAEAF
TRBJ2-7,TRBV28,ASSYWDRGYEQY
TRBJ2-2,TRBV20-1,SAGEGNGELF
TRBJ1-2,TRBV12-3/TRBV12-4,ASSTNRGYGYT
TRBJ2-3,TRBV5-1,ASSWGRSTDTQY
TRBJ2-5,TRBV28,ASRPGLAEPQETQY
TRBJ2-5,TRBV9,ASSVSSQPGETQY
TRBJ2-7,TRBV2,ASMWTSGSEQY
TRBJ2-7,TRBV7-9,ASRLRQYHYEQY
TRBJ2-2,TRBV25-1,ASSESGLPSLDGELF
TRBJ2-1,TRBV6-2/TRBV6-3,ASSSARSGPSYNEQF
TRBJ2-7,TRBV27,ASSPGTGPDEQY
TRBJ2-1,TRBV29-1,SIRGGKNNEQF
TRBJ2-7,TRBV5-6,ASSHGQVSYEQY